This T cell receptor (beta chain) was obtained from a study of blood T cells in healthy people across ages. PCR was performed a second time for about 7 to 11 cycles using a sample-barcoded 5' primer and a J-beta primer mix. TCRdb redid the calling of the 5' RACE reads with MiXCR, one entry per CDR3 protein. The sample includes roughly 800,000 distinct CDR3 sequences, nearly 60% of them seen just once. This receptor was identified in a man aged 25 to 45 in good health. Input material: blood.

CDR3 sequence (DNA): TGCAGTGCGTCAACTGGGAGGACGCAGTATTTT. It translates to CSASTGRTQYF. The rearrangement links TRBV20-1 to TRBJ2-3; the D gene is possibly TRBD2 (6 bases). The germline CDR1 and CDR2 sequences are DFQATT and SNEGSKA (reference sequence). Trimming stripped 6 bases from V and 9 bases from J, with 13 bases between. The CDR3 has 11 amino acids.